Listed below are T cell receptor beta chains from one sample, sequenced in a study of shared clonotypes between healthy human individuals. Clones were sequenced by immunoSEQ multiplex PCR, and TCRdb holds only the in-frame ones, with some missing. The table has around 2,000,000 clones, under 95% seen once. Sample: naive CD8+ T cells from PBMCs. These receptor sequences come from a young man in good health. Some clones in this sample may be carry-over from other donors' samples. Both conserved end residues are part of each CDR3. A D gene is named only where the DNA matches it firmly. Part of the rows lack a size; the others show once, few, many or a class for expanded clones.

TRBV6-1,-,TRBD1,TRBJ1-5,TGTGCCAGCAGAGACAGGGGGTATAGCAATCAGCCCCAGCATTTT,CASRDRGYSNQPQHF
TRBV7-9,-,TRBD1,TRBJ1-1,TGTGCCAGCAGCTTTTCACAGGGGGCGCCGCACACTGAAGCTTTCTTT,CASSFSQGAPHTEAFF
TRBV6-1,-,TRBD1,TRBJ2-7,TGTGCCAGCAGTGACCCGACAGGGGGACCTTACGAGCAGTACTTC,CASSDPTGGPYEQYF
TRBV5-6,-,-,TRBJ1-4,TGTGCCAGCAGCTTGGAAGACAGGAGTAATGAAAAACTGTTTTTT,CASSLEDRSNEKLFF
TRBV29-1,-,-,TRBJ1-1,TGCAGCGTTGAAGGGTACACTGAAGCTTTCTTT,CSVEGYTEAFF
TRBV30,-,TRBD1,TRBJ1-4,TGTGCCTGGGGAGACAGGGGGCGAGGGGAAAAACTGTTTTTT,CAWGDRGRGEKLFF
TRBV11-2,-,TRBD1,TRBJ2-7,TGTGCCAGCAGCTTAGAAGATGACAGGGCCTACGAGCAGTACTTC,CASSLEDDRAYEQYF
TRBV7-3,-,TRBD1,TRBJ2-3,TGTGCCAGCAGCTTGACAGGGGGGACCACAGATACGCAGTATTTT,CASSLTGGTTDTQYF
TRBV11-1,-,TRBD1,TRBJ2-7,TGTGCCAGCAGCTACCGGGACAGGGGCGGGGAGCAGTACTTC,CASSYRDRGGEQYF
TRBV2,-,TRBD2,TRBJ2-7,TGTGCCAGCACTAGCGGGAGGCGCTCCTACGAGCAGTACTTC,CASTSGRRSYEQYF
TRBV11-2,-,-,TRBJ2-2,TGTGCCAGCAGCTTAGTTAGGACGGTAACCGGGGAGCTGTTTTTT,CASSLVRTVTGELFF
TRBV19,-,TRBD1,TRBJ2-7,TGTGCCAGTAGTAAAGACAGGGTCGAGCAGTACTTC,CASSKDRVEQYF
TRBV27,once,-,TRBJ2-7,TGTGCCAGCAGTTTTTTATCATCCTACGAGCAGTACTTC,CASSFLSSYEQYF
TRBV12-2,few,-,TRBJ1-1,TGTGCAAGTCGCTTAGCTGAAGCTTTCTTT,CASRLAEAFF
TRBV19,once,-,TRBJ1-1,TGTGCCAGTAGTATATGGGCAGGAATGAACACTGAAGCTTTCTTT,CASSIWAGMNTEAFF
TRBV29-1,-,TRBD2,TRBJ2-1,TGCAGCGTTTCGTGGGAGGGCCTTTACAATGAGCAGTTCTTC,CSVSWEGLYNEQFF
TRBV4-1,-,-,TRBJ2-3,TGCGCCAGCAGCCAAGAGACGAGGGATACGCAGTATTTT,CASSQETRDTQYF
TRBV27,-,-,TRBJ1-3,TGTGCCAGCACGTCTATTTACGGTGAGGGCTCTGGAAACACCATATATTTT,CASTSIYGEGSGNTIYF
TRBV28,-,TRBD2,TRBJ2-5,TGTGCCAGCACCTTAGCGGGAGGCCGCGGAGAGCAGTACTTC,CASTLAGGRGEQYF
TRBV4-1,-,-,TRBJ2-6,TGCGCCAGCAGCCAAGATGAAAGTGGGTCTGGGGCCAACGTCCTGACTTTC,CASSQDESGSGANVLTF
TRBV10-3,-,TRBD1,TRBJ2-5,TGTGCCATCAGCCAGGACAGGGCCGTGGAGACCCAGTACTTC,CAISQDRAVETQYF
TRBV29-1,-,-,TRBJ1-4,TGCAGCGCCAGGGTTAATGAAAAACTGTTTTTT,CSARVNEKLFF